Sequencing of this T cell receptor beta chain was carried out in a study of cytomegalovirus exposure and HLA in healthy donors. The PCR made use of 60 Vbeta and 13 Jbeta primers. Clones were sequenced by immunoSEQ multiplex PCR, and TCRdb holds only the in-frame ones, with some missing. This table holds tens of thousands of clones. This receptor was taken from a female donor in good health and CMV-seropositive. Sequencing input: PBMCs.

The CDR3 coding sequence is TGTGCCAGCAGTGGACAACCCCCAGGCCAGACCCAGTACTTC. This encodes CASSGQPPGQTQYF. The rearrangement joins TRBV2 to TRBJ2-5; no clear D gene. This CDR3 has 14 residues. Germline loops: CDR1 SNHLY, CDR2 FYNNEI. V was clipped by 4 bases and J by 6 bases, with 15 bases between them.